This TCR beta chain comes out of a study of patients and donors after allogeneic stem cell transplantation. One entry per CDR3 protein results from TCRdb running MiXCR on the RT-PCR reads. The profile shows approximately 170,000 distinct CDR3 sequences, approximately 22% of them singletons. Trimming shortened V by 7 bases and J by 12 bases, and 6 bases separated the two germline ends. CDR3 length: 8 residues. CDR1 is MNHEY, CDR2 SMNVEV, per germline (reference sequence). The source is a human donor who was either an allogeneic HSCT recipient or a stem cell or donor lymphocyte infusion donor (not recorded which). It is not recorded whose cells these are; they may come from a transplant donor. Sequencing was done on a sample of blood, either unsorted or a sorted T cell fraction (not recorded which). The chain employs TRBV27 and TRBJ1-1; D is ambiguous. The CDR3 protein is CASNQTFF. CDR3 sequence (DNA): TGTGCCAGCAACCAAACTTTCTTT.